This T cell receptor (beta chain) was identified during a study of blood T cell repertoires in COVID-19 (dated by TCRdb to about 2020). About the study as a whole: Collaborator samples came from the United States, Italy and Spain and covered acute and convalescent phases of COVID-19. The prospective study material was composed of cDNA or gDNA derived from T cells, B-cell-depleted T cells, or PBMCs. Deeply sampled blood TCRbeta repertoires from subjects exposed to, actively infected with, or recovered from COVID-19 were included in the dataset. A freely available public database, intended as a resource for researchers studying the immune response to SARS-CoV-2, is where the repertoires were released. Samples came from the ongoing ImmuneRACE study (first 160 participants) plus 1,254 subjects from 6 global collaborators. Nearly every sample came with metadata listing a de-identified subject ID, COVID-19 status, age in years and sex. HLA class I and class II types, where available, came from metadata supplied by the sample provider rather than from assay-based typing. Results and caveats for the whole study, not just this receptor: The amount of clinical and demographic metadata varied by source and participant and was provided uncurated.

Reading the germline V gene gives CDR1 MNHNS and CDR2 SASEGT. Cut back by 1 base and 8 bases, the V and J ends lie 11 bases apart. The CDR3 has 14 amino acids, counting the end cysteine and phenylalanine. The entry retains the CDR3 DNA only, 42 bases that are in frame from base 1. TCRbeta CDR3 regions were amplified from genomic DNA using the immunoSEQ Assay, a bias-controlled multiplex PCR. Per the original workflow: Within the assay, amplification of reference gene primers was used to estimate how many nucleated cells each sample contained. To quantify the absolute abundance of each unique TCRbeta CDR3 rearrangement, sequence reads were collapsed and filtered. For each sample, productive Simpson clonality was calculated as the square root of Simpson's diversity index over productive rearrangements. TCRdb stores this immuneACCESS table with in-frame sequences only. Part of the clones is absent; in the studies checked, under half of the shortfall reflects unresolved V genes, and no reason is known for the rest. D and trimming come from the DNA, and the V and J calls and clone size come from that table. Here the sample has fewer than 350,000 clones; roughly 93% occur a single time. The ten largest clones add up to approximately 2.4% of the sample.

Participants in the prospective study were aged roughly 18 to 89 years, lived in about two dozen United States geographic areas, and enrolled through a virtual design. In the prospective study, cohorts were assigned on the basis of participant-reported clinical history obtained from a screening survey and a study questionnaire. Each participant in the prospective study had whole blood, serum and a nasopharyngeal or oropharyngeal swab collected by mobile phlebotomists. Participants in the prospective study had the option to provide additional blood draws and questionnaires over a 2-month period. Before DNA extraction, blood samples from the prospective study were shipped at room temperature or frozen. A single count supports this clone. Its antigen target is currently unknown. Within one base of it there is no much larger clone, and no base qualities were kept.

The clonotype was recovered from a woman between 35 and 50 years old with acute COVID-19. The source material was PBMCs or T cells enriched from blood (not recorded which). The chain is made from TRBV6-1 and TRBJ1-4, with the D gene not clear enough to name. The CDR3 region: CASSEGGVSEKLFF. In nucleotides, the sequence is TGTGCCAGCAGTGAAGGAGGTGTAAGCGAAAAACTGTTTTTT.